These T cell receptor beta chains were read from a single sample in a study of T cell responses to AZD1222 COVID-19 vaccine. Generated by immunoSEQ multiplex PCR, the TCRdb table keeps only in-frame clones and is missing some. The data contain 80,000 to 100,000 clones, around nine tenths of them seen just once; the ten biggest clones take up 2.8%. The input for sequencing was peripheral blood, taken on day 0 of MenACWY control vaccination. The receptors were sampled from an adult in good health. CDR3s include the opening cysteine and the closing phenylalanine or tryptophan. The D gene is left open where the match is weak. The size entry is marked missing in some rows and otherwise reads once, few, many or a size class.

clone_size | j_call | d_call | v_call | cdr3_aa | cdr3_nt
- | TRBJ2-2 | TRBD2 | TRBV9 | CASSVAGGGLNTGELFF | TGTGCCAGCAGCGTAGCTGGCGGGGGGCTGAACACCGGGGAGCTGTTTTTT
- | TRBJ1-6 | - | TRBV6-5 | CASSYGGSPLHF | TGTGCCAGCAGTTACGGTGGATCACCCCTCCACTTT
few | TRBJ1-3 | - | TRBV11-2 | CASSLEPSGRTIYF | TGTGCCAGCAGCTTAGAACCCTCAGGACGCACCATATATTTT
once | TRBJ2-7 | TRBD2 | TRBV19 | CASSTQHAGGAYEQYF | TGTGCCAGTAGTACACAACATGCCGGGGGGGCCTACGAGCAGTACTTC
- | TRBJ2-3 | - | TRBV4-3 | CASSQDREPTDTQYF | TGCGCCAGCAGCCAAGACAGGGAACCCACAGATACACAGTATTTT
once | TRBJ2-3 | TRBD2 | TRBV9 | CASSVAAGGPSDTQYF | TGTGCCAGCAGCGTAGCCGCGGGGGGGCCGTCAGATACGCAGTATTTT
- | TRBJ1-1 | - | TRBV4-3 | CASSQGGKMNTEAFF | TGCGCCAGCAGCCAAGGGGGGAAAATGAACACTGAAGCTTTCTTT
- | TRBJ1-2 | TRBD1 | TRBV7-9 | CASSSADRELGYTF | TGTGCCAGCAGCTCCGCGGACAGGGAACTTGGCTACACCTTC
- | TRBJ2-1 | TRBD2 | TRBV24-1 | CATSQHSGRFYNEQFF | TGTGCCACCAGTCAACATAGCGGGCGTTTCTACAATGAGCAGTTCTTC
- | TRBJ2-3 | - | TRBV19 | CASRDTDFTDTQYF | TGTGCCAGTAGGGACACGGACTTCACAGATACGCAGTATTTT
few | TRBJ2-1 | - | TRBV14 | CASSQDWTGAYNEQFF | TGTGCCAGCAGCCAAGACTGGACGGGGGCCTACAATGAGCAGTTCTTC
- | TRBJ2-3 | - | TRBV28 | CASSFRLGDREGPTDTQYF | TGTGCCAGCAGTTTCAGGCTCGGTGACAGAGAGGGGCCCACAGATACGCAGTATTTT
- | TRBJ2-1 | TRBD1 | TRBV9 | CASSVGPGQGNEQFF | TGTGCCAGCAGCGTAGGTCCGGGACAGGGGAATGAGCAGTTCTTC
- | TRBJ2-2 | - | TRBV11-2 | CASSRVYPNTGELFF | TGTGCCAGCAGCAGAGTGTATCCGAACACCGGGGAGCTGTTTTTT
- | TRBJ1-1 | TRBD1 | TRBV15 | CATSRGRGTGGTEAFF | TGTGCCACCAGCAGAGGTCGTGGGACAGGGGGCACTGAAGCTTTCTTT
- | TRBJ1-1 | - | TRBV29-1 | CSVDQGRGGTEAFF | TGCAGCGTTGATCAGGGGCGGGGGGGCACTGAAGCTTTCTTT
once | TRBJ2-3 | TRBD1 | TRBV15 | CATSTGTVSTDTQYF | TGTGCCACCAGCACGGGGACAGTTAGCACAGATACGCAGTATTTT
- | TRBJ2-6 | - | TRBV4-1 | CASSQVWGEANVLTF | TGCGCCAGCAGCCAAGTATGGGGGGAGGCCAACGTCCTGACTTTC
- | TRBJ2-2 | - | TRBV6-5 | CASSPAGQNTGELFF | TGTGCCAGCAGCCCGGCGGGCCAGAACACCGGGGAGCTGTTTTTT
- | TRBJ1-6 | - | TRBV28 | CASSPLGGYNSPLHF | TGTGCCAGCAGTCCTCTTGGGGGTTATAATTCACCCCTCCACTTT
few | TRBJ2-2 | - | TRBV7-6 | CASSLGALNTGELFF | TGTGCCAGCAGCTTAGGAGCTCTGAACACCGGGGAGCTGTTTTTT
- | TRBJ1-1 | - | TRBV12-3/TRBV12-4 | CASSLRENTEAFF | TGTGCCAGCAGTTTGAGGGAGAACACTGAAGCTTTCTTT
few | TRBJ2-1 | TRBD2 | TRBV9 | CASSPSTSGVAEQFF | TGTGCCAGCAGCCCCTCGACTAGCGGGGTGGCTGAGCAGTTCTTC
- | TRBJ1-2 | - | TRBV7-9 | CASSFKGDYGYTF | TGTGCCAGCAGCTTTAAAGGGGACTATGGCTACACCTTC
- | TRBJ1-2 | - | TRBV3-1/TRBV3-2 | CASSQVQQGGYTF | TGTGCCAGCAGCCAAGTCCAGCAGGGTGGCTACACCTTC
- | TRBJ2-7 | TRBD2 | TRBV6-4 | CASSGSGGLWWEQYF | TGTGCCAGCAGTGGGAGCGGGGGGCTTTGGTGGGAGCAGTACTTC
once | TRBJ2-7 | - | TRBV20-1 | CSAPGQNGQYF | TGCAGTGCCCCAGGCCAGAACGGGCAGTACTTC
few | TRBJ1-1 | - | TRBV7-2 | CASSLEASGNTEAFF | TGTGCCAGCAGCTTAGAGGCCTCGGGGAACACTGAAGCTTTCTTT
- | TRBJ2-7 | - | TRBV2 | CASSEGGRGSYEQYF | TGTGCCAGCAGTGAGGGGGGCAGGGGGTCCTACGAGCAGTACTTC
- | TRBJ2-3 | TRBD2 | TRBV7-3 | CASSLNPAGTTDTQYF | TGTGCCAGCAGCTTAAACCCAGCGGGGACCACAGATACGCAGTATTTT
- | TRBJ1-1 | - | TRBV7-8 | CASSSVGEATEAFF | TGTGCCAGCAGCTCGGTGGGCGAGGCGACTGAAGCTTTCTTT
- | TRBJ2-1 | - | TRBV3-1/TRBV3-2 | CASSQCVGDEQFF | TGTGCCAGCAGCCAATGTGTTGGGGATGAGCAGTTCTTC
- | TRBJ2-3 | - | TRBV2 | CTSSDPTALGTDTQYF | TGTACCAGCAGTGACCCGACAGCCCTGGGGACAGATACGCAGTATTTT
- | TRBJ2-7 | TRBD1 | TRBV12-5 | CASGRTGSLGEQYF | TGTGCTAGTGGCCGGACAGGTAGCCTCGGCGAGCAGTACTTC
- | TRBJ2-2 | TRBD2 | TRBV9 | CASSGTTSGAGELFF | TGTGCCAGCAGCGGGACGACTAGCGGGGCCGGGGAGCTGTTTTTT
- | TRBJ2-2 | TRBD2 | TRBV6-5 | CASSTGLPTGELFF | TGTGCCAGCAGCACGGGACTACCCACCGGGGAGCTGTTTTTT
- | TRBJ2-2 | - | TRBV7-3 | CASSLMGDLTGELFF | TGTGCCAGCAGCTTAATGGGTGATTTAACCGGGGAGCTGTTTTTT
- | TRBJ1-2 | - | TRBV7-9 | CASTTSSGQGGYGYTF | TGTGCCAGCACCACCTCCTCGGGGCAGGGAGGCTATGGCTACACCTTC
- | TRBJ2-7 | - | TRBV19 | CARGARGRRGYEQYF | TGTGCCAGAGGGGCGAGGGGCAGGAGGGGATACGAGCAGTACTTC
- | TRBJ1-2 | - | TRBV28 | CASSVGRGYGYTF | TGTGCCAGCAGTGTAGGGCGGGGCTATGGCTACACCTTC
- | TRBJ1-4 | - | TRBV6-1 | CASSEALIYRVVGEKLFF | TGTGCCAGCAGTGAAGCGCTTATCTACAGGGTCGTAGGTGAAAAACTGTTTTTT
- | TRBJ2-3 | TRBD2 | TRBV11-2 | CASSATSLDTQYF | TGTGCCAGCAGCGCGACTAGCTTAGATACGCAGTATTTT
- | TRBJ1-6 | - | TRBV5-5 | CASSYQGDYNSPLHF | TGTGCCAGCAGCTACCAGGGAGACTATAATTCACCCCTCCACTTT
- | TRBJ1-3 | - | TRBV5-1 | CASSLDDSGNTIYF | TGCGCCAGCAGTTTGGACGACAGTGGAAACACCATATATTTT
- | TRBJ1-2 | - | TRBV6-5 | CASSNPGPGYTF | TGTGCCAGCAGTAATCCGGGACCTGGCTACACCTTC
- | TRBJ1-2 | TRBD1 | TRBV5-6 | CASRQDRGLNYGYTF | TGTGCCAGCAGACAGGACAGGGGATTAAACTATGGCTACACCTTC
- | TRBJ1-5 | - | TRBV6-5 | CASTGQTSNQPQHF | TGTGCCAGCACTGGCCAGACAAGCAATCAGCCCCAGCATTTT
- | TRBJ1-3 | - | TRBV4-3 | CASSQGSSEQGNTIYF | TGCGCCAGCAGCCAAGGGTCTTCAGAACAGGGAAACACCATATATTTT
once | TRBJ1-4 | - | TRBV3-1/TRBV3-2 | CASSVRPQGGEKLFF | TGTGCCAGCAGCGTGCGTCCCCAAGGCGGTGAAAAACTGTTTTTT
- | TRBJ1-1 | - | TRBV4-1 | CASKQLIGTPRPKPEAFF | TGCGCCAGCAAACAGCTAATAGGGACTCCTAGACCTAAACCTGAAGCTTTCTTT
- | TRBJ2-1 | - | TRBV2 | CAHWVLSDNEQFF | TGTGCCCACTGGGTACTCAGTGACAATGAGCAGTTCTTC
- | TRBJ1-4 | TRBD1 | TRBV4-2 | CASSQAGGRANEKLFF | TGTGCCAGCAGCCAAGCAGGGGGTCGAGCTAATGAAAAACTGTTTTTT
- | TRBJ1-2 | - | TRBV24-1 | CATSDSQGSGYTF | TGTGCCACCAGTGATTCGCAGGGATCGGGCTACACCTTC